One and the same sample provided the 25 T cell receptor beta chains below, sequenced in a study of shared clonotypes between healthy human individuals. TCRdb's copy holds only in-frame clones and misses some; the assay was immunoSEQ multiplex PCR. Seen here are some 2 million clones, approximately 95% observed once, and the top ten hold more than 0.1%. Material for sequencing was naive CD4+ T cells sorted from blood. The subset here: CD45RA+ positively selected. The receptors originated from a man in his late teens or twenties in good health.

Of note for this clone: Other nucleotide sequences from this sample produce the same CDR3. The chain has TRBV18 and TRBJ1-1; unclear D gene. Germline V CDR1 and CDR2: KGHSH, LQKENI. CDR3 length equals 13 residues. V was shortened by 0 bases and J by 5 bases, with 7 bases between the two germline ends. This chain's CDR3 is CASSPPVGTEAFF. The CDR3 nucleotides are TGTGCCAGCTCACCACCGGTAGGGACTGAAGCTTTCTTT.

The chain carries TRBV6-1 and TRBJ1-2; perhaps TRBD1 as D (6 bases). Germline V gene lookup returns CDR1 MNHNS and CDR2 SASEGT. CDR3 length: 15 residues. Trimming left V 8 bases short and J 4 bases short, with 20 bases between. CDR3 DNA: TGTGCCAGCGGACGGGACAACAACCGGAGCTATGGCTACACCTTC. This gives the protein CASGRDNNRSYGYTF.

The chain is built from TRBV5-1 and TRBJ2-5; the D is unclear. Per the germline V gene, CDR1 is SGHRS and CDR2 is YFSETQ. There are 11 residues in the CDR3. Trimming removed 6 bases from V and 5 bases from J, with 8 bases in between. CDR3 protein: CASTREETQYF. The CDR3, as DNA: TGCGCCAGCACAAGAGAGGAGACCCAGTACTTC. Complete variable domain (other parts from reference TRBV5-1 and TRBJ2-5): KAGVTQTPRYLIKTRGQQVTLSCSPISGHRSVSWYQQTPGQGLQFLFEYFSETQRNKGNFPGRFSGRQFSNSRSEMNVSTLELGDSALYLCASTREETQYFGPGTRLLVL.

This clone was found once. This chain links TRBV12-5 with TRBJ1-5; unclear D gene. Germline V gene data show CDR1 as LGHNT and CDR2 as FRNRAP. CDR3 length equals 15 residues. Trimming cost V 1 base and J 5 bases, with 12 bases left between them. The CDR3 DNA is TGTGCTAGTGGTTTGGGAAGGGTTGGAGATCAGCCCCAGCATTTT. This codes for CASGLGRVGDQPQHF. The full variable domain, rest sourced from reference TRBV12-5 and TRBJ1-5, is DARVTQTPRHKVTEMGQEVTMRCQPILGHNTVFWYRQTMMQGLELLAYFRNRAPLDDSGMPKDRFSAEMPDATLATLKIQPSEPRDSAVYFCASGLGRVGDQPQHFGDGTRLSIL.

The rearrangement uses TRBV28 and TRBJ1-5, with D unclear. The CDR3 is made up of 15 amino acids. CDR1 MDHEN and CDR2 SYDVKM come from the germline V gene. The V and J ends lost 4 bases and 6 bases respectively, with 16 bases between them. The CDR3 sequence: CASSSPSEGRQPQHF. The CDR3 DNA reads TGTGCCAGCAGTTCCCCCAGTGAAGGGCGTCAGCCCCAGCATTTT.

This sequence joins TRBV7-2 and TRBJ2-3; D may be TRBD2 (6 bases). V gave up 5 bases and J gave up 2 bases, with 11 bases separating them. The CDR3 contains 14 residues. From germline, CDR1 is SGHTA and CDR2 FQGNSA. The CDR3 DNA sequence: TGTGCCAGCAGCGGGGGGACCAACACAGATACGCAGTATTTT. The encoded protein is CASSGGTNTDTQYF.

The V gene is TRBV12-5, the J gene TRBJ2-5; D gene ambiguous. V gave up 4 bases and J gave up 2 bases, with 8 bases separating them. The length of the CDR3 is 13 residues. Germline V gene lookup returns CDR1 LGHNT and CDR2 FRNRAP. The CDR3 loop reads CASGSSLQETQYF. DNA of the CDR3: TGTGCTAGTGGTTCCAGTCTGCAAGAGACCCAGTACTTC.

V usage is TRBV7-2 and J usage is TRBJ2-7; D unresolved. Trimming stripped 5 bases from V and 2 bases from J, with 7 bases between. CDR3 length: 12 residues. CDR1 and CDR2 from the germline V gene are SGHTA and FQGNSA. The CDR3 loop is CASSQAAYEQYF. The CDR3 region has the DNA TGTGCCAGCAGCCAGGCAGCCTACGAGCAGTACTTC.

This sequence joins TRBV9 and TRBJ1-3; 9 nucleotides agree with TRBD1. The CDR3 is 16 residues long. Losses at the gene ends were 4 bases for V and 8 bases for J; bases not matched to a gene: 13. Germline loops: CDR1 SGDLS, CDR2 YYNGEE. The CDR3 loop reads CASSNTPGTGIDTIYF. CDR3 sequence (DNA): TGTGCCAGCAGCAATACCCCCGGGACAGGGATTGACACCATATATTTT.

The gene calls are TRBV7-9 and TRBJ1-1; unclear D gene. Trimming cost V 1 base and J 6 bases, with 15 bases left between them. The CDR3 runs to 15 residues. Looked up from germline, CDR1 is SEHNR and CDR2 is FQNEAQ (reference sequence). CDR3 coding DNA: TGTGCCAGCAGCTTAGTCCGGGTGGCCGCGTCTGAAGCTTTCTTT. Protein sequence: CASSLVRVAASEAFF.

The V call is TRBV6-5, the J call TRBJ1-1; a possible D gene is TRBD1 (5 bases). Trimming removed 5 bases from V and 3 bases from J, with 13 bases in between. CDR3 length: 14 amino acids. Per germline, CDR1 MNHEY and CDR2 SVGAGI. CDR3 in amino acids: CASSLGRGDTEAFF. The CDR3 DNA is TGTGCCAGCAGTCTCGGGAGAGGGGACACTGAAGCTTTCTTT.

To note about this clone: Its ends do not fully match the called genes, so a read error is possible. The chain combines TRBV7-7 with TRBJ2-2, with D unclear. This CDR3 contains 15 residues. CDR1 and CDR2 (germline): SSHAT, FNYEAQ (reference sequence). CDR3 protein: CASSLGLESTGELFF. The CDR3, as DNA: TGTGCTAGCAGCTTAGGGCTAGAGAGCACCGGGGAGCTGTTTTTT. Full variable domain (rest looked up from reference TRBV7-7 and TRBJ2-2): GAGVSQSPRYKVTKRGQDVTLRCDPISSHATLYWYQQALGQGPEFLTYFNYEAQPDKSGLPSDRFSAERPEGSISTLTIQRTEQRDSAMYRCASSLGLESTGELFFGEGSRLTVL.

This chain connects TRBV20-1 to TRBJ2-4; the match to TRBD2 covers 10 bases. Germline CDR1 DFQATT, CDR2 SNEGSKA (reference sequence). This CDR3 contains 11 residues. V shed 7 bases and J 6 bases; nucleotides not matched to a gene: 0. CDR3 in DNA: TGCAGTGGACTAGCGGGAAACATTCAGTACTTC. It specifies CSGLAGNIQYF.

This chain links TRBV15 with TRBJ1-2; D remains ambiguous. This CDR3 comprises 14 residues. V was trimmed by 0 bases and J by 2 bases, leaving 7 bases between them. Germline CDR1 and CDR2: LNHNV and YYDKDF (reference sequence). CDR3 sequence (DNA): TGTGCCACCAGCAGAGAGAGCGGAAACTATGGCTACACCTTC. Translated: CATSRESGNYGYTF.

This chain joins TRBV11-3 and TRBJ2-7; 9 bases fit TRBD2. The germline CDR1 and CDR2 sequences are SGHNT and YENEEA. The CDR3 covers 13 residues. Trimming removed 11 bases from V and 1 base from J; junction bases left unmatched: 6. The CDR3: CAGKTSGSYEQYF. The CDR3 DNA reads TGTGCCGGGAAGACTAGCGGTTCCTACGAGCAGTACTTC.

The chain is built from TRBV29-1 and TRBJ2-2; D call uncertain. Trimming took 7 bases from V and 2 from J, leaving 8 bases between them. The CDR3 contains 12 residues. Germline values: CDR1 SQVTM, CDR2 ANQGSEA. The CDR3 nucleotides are TGCAGCGCAAGTTCTAACACCGGGGAGCTGTTTTTT. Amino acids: CSASSNTGELFF.

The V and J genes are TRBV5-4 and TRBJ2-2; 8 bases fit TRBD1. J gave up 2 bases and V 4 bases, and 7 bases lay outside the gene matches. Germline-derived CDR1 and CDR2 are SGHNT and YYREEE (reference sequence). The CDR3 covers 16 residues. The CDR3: CASSGQGIGNTGELFF. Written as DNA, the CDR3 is TGTGCCAGCAGCGGACAGGGAATAGGAAACACCGGGGAGCTGTTTTTT.

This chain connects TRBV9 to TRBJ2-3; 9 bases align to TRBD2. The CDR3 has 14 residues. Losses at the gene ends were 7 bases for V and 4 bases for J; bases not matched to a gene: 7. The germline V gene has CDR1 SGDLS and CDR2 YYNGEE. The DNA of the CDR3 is TGTGCCAGCTCGGCGGGAGGGAGTCCAGATACGCAGTATTTT. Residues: CASSAGGSPDTQYF.

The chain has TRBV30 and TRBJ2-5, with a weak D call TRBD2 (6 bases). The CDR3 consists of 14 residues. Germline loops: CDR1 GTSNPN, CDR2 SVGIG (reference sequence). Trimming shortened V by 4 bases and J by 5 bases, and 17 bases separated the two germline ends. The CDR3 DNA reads TGTGCCTGGAATGGAGGGGTCCTCCGGGAGACCCAGTACTTC. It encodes CAWNGGVLRETQYF.

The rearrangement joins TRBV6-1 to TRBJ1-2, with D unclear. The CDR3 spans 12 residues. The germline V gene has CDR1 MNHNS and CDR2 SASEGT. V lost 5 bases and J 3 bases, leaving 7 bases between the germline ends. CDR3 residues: CASSPGHYGYTF. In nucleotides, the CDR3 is TGTGCCAGCAGTCCAGGACACTATGGCTACACCTTC.

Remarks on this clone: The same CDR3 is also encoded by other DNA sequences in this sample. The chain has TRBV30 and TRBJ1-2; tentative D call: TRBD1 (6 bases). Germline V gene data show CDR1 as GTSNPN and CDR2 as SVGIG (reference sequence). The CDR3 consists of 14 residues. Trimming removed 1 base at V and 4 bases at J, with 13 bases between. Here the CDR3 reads CAWSGTGGVYGYTF. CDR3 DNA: TGTGCCTGGAGTGGGACGGGGGGCGTCTATGGCTACACCTTC. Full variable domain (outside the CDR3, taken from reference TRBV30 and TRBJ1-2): SQTIHQWPATLVQPVGSPLSLECTVEGTSNPNLYWYRQAAGRGLQLLFYSVGIGQISSEVPQNLSASRPQDRQFILSSKKLLLSDSGFYLCAWSGTGGVYGYTFGSGTRLTVV.

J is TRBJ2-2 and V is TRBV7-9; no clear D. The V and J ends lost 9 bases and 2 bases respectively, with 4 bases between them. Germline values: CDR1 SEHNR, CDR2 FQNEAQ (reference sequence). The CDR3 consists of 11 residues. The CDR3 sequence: CARSNTGELFF. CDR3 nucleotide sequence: TGTGCCAGGAGCAACACCGGGGAGCTGTTTTTT.

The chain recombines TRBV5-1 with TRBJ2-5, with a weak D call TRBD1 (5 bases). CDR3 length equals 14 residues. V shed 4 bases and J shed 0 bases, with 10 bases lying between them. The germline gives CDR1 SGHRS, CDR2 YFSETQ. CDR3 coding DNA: TGCGCCAGCAGCCGGAACAGGCACCAAGAGACCCAGTACTTC. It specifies CASSRNRHQETQYF.

As DNA, the CDR3 is TGTGCCACCCAAAGGACTAGTCAAAACGAGCAGTACTTC. It codes for CATQRTSQNEQYF. The V and J genes are TRBV6-5 and TRBJ2-7, with 7 bases identical to TRBD2. Germline V CDR1 and CDR2: MNHEY, SVGAGI. The CDR3 is made up of 13 amino acids. V gave up 10 bases and J gave up 5 bases; unmatched junction bases: 11.

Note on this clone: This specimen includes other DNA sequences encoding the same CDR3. The CDR3 reads CASSPGQTNTEAFF. CDR3 coding DNA: TGTGCCAGCTCACCGGGACAGACAAACACTGAAGCTTTCTTT. This chain connects TRBV18 to TRBJ1-1, with 7 bases lining up with TRBD1. The CDR3 totals 14 residues. V lost 3 bases, J lost 2 bases, and 3 bases stayed unmatched. Germline values: CDR1 KGHSH, CDR2 LQKENI.